This T cell receptor beta chain was identified during a study of OX40 agonist ivuxolimab in advanced cancers. In the study overall: Ivuxolimab was a fully human IgG2 agonistic monoclonal antibody targeting the costimulatory receptor OX40 (CD134). Intravenous ivuxolimab was administered to patients every 2 weeks at six dose levels: 0.01, 0.1, 0.3, 1.5, 3 and 10 mg/kg. Of the approximately 54 patients in dose escalation, about 20 had hepatocellular carcinoma, about 15 had melanoma, 9 had renal cell carcinoma and 9 had head and neck cancer. In the dose-escalation cohort, 70% to 85% of patients were male, and the mean age was around 60 years, with a range of about 23 to 85. Patients were allowed to have had prior anti-PD-1, anti-PD-L1 or anti-CTLA-4 therapy, and more than 30% of the dose-escalation patients had previously received checkpoint inhibitors. Partial responses occurred in three dose-escalation patients, of whom one had hepatocellular carcinoma and two had cutaneous melanoma. Peripheral TCRbeta sequencing was intended to test whether TCR sequence diversity was altered and clonal T-cell expansion was caused by ivuxolimab. The monotherapy dose-escalation portion (N ≈ 52 patients) of the phase I ivuxolimab trial is reported in the paper.

This clone was detected ten times or more. Its antigen remains unidentified. No much larger clone is present one base from it, and per-base qualities are unavailable. What the work shows at the level of the full study, not this receptor alone: Clonal expansion of both CD4+ and CD8+ blood T cells was observed from baseline to week 6 at doses 0.1 to 3.0 mg/kg. After ivuxolimab, expanded clones were on average more numerous among CD8+ T cells than among CD4+ T cells. In the 0.1-3.0 mg/kg groups, partial responders had among the lowest normalized peripheral clonal expansion, particularly in CD8+ T cells. Low levels of normalized T-cell clonal expansion were also seen in some nonresponding patients. Antigen specificity was not determined for the clonally expanded peripheral T cells.

The trial excluded patients who had a history of autoimmune disease or were on systemic immunosuppression. Peripheral blood for TCR sequencing was collected from all dose cohorts at baseline, on cycle 4 day 1, and on cycle 7 day 1. The samples were taken from a phase I, first-in-human, multicenter, open-label dose-escalation trial of ivuxolimab. The trial enrolled adults with locally advanced or metastatic head and neck squamous cell, hepatocellular, melanoma or renal cell carcinoma. Before TCR sequencing, CD4+ and CD8+ T cells were separately sorted from peripheral blood. CDR1 and CDR2 (ENHRY, SYGVKD) derive from the germline V gene. Deletion took 3 bases off V and 11 bases off J, with a span of 13 bases between the germline ends. From its cysteine to its phenylalanine, the CDR3 spans 12 amino acids. The only DNA kept is the CDR3, 36 bases in frame from the first base. Genomic DNA was isolated from the sorted cells so that the TCRbeta CDR3 region could be sequenced. The immunoSEQ Assay was used to sequence the TCRbeta CDR3 regions. TCRdb's version of the immuneACCESS table is confined to in-frame rearrangements and falls short of the full clone set. An unresolved V gene accounts for under half of the shortfall where checked; the remainder is of unknown origin. Counted in this sample were tens of thousands of clones; approximately 86% of them appeared once. The ten largest make up 3% to 4.5% of the sample.

The V gene is TRBV10-3 and the J gene is TRBJ1-2; there is no confident call for the D gene. The source is an adult with an advanced solid tumor such as melanoma, head and neck, liver or kidney cancer. Source: CD4+ or CD8+ T cells sorted from blood, taken in a trial of the OX40 agonist ivuxolimab. The CDR3 reads CAISDDEMVYTF. The bases are TGTGCCATCAGTGATGATGAGATGGTATACACCTTC.